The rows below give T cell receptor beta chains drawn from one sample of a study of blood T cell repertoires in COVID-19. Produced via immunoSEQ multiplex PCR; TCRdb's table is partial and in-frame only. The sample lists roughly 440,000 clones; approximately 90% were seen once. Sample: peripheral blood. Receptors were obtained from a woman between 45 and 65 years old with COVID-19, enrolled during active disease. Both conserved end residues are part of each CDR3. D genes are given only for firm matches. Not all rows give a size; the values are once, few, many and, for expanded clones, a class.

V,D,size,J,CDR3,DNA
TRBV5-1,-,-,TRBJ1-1,CASSLGLTMNTEAFF,TGCGCCAGCAGCTTGGGGCTTACTATGAACACTGAAGCTTTCTTT
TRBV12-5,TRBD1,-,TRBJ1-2,CASGLTGNYGYTF,TGTGCTAGTGGTCTGACAGGGAACTATGGCTACACCTTC
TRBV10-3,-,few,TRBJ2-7,CAISAGAGSSYEQYF,TGTGCCATCAGCGCGGGTGCAGGAAGCTCCTACGAGCAGTACTTC
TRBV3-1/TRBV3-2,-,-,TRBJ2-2,CASSQGQWPTGELFF,TGTGCCAGCAGCCAGGGACAATGGCCCACCGGGGAGCTGTTTTTT
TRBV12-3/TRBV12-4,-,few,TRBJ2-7,CASSFTGGYEQYF,TGTGCCAGCAGTTTTACAGGTGGATACGAGCAGTACTTC
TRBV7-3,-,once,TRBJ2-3,CASSPRGDFTDTQYF,TGTGCCAGCAGCCCCCGCGGGGACTTCACAGATACGCAGTATTTT
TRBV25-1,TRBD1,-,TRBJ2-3,CATGTGSTDTQYF,TGTGCCACCGGGACAGGAAGCACAGATACGCAGTATTTT
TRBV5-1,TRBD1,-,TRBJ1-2,CASSLPGQKDYYGYTF,TGCGCCAGCAGCTTGCCGGGACAGAAAGATTACTATGGCTACACCTTC
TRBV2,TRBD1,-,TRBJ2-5,CASSEDRGLGTQYF,TGTGCCAGCAGTGAGGACAGGGGTCTAGGGACCCAGTACTTC
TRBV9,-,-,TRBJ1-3,CASSVDRRAGGNTIYF,TGTGCCAGCAGCGTAGATAGGAGAGCTGGTGGAAACACCATATATTTT
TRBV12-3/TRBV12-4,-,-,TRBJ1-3,CASSLQGNTIYF,TGTGCCAGCAGTTTACAGGGAAACACCATATATTTT
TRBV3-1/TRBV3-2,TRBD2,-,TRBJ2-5,CASSQTSGGTQYF,TGTGCCAGCAGCCAGACTTCGGGGGGGACCCAGTACTTC
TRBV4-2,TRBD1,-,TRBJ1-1,CASSQVFGQGATEAFF,TGTGCCAGCAGCCAAGTGTTCGGACAGGGGGCCACTGAAGCTTTCTTT
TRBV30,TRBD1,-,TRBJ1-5,CAWSFGQGNQPQHF,TGTGCCTGGAGTTTTGGACAGGGCAATCAGCCCCAGCATTTT
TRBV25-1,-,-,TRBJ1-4,CASSSGGLHEKLFF,TGTGCCAGCAGTTCTGGGGGCTTACATGAAAAACTGTTTTTT
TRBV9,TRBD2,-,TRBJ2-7,CASSLAGGNDEQYF,TGTGCCAGCAGCTTAGCGGGGGGAAACGACGAGCAGTACTTC
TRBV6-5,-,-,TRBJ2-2,CASRQGNGELFF,TGTGCCAGCAGGCAGGGGAACGGGGAGCTGTTTTTT
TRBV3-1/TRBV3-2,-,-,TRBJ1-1,CASSQVWNTEAFF,TGTGCCAGCAGCCAAGTCTGGAACACTGAAGCTTTCTTT
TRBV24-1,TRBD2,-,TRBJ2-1,CATSDRSGGTNEQFF,TGTGCCACCAGTGATAGGAGCGGGGGGACGAATGAGCAGTTCTTC
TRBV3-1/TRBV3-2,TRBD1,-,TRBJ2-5,CASSPSGQANIHQETQYF,TGTGCCAGCAGCCCGTCGGGACAGGCGAATATACACCAAGAGACCCAGTACTTC
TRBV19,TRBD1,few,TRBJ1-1,CASRTTGVTEAFF,TGTGCCAGTAGGACGACAGGGGTCACTGAAGCTTTCTTT
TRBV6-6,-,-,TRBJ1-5,CASSPPGDSNQPQHF,TGTGCCAGCAGTCCCCCCGGGGATAGCAATCAGCCCCAGCATTTT
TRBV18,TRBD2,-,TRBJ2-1,CASSLTGGFYNEQFF,TGTGCCAGCTCACTGACGGGGGGTTTTTACAATGAGCAGTTCTTC
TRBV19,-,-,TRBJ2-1,CASSISRTENEQFF,TGTGCCAGTAGTATCTCCCGGACAGAGAATGAGCAGTTCTTC
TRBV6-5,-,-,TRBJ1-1,CASSSTGGTEAFF,TGTGCCAGCAGTTCCACCGGGGGCACTGAAGCTTTCTTT
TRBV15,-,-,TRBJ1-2,CATSRDQQGTGGYTF,TGTGCCACCAGCAGAGATCAGCAGGGTACGGGTGGCTACACCTTC
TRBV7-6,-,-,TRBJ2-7,CASSPRGSGDYEQYF,TGTGCCAGCAGCCCGAGGGGTAGCGGTGACTACGAGCAGTACTTC
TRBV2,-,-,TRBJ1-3,CASSDGGSISGNTIYF,TGTGCCAGCAGTGACGGGGGGAGCATCTCTGGAAACACCATATATTTT
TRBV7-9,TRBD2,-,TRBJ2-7,CASSSGGLAGRAYEQYF,TGTGCCAGCAGCTCGGGGGGACTAGCGGGGAGAGCCTACGAGCAGTACTTC
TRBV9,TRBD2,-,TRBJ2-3,CASSVGTTSTDTQYF,TGTGCCAGCAGCGTGGGGACTACTAGCACAGATACGCAGTATTTT
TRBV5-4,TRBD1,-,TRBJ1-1,CASSKDRGPEAFF,TGTGCCAGCAGCAAGGACAGGGGGCCTGAAGCTTTCTTT
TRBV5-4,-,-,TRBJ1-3,CASSPGAGNTIYF,TGTGCCAGCAGCCCGGGTGCTGGAAACACCATATATTTT
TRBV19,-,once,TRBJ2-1,CASSFSYNEQFF,TGTGCCAGTAGCTTTTCCTACAATGAGCAGTTCTTC
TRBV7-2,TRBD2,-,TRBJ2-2,CASSSTGLAGELFF,TGTGCCAGCAGCTCAACAGGACTAGCCGGGGAGCTGTTTTTT
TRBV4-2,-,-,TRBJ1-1,CASSQDQTGGTEAFF,TGTGCCAGCAGCCAAGATCAAACGGGGGGAACTGAAGCTTTCTTT
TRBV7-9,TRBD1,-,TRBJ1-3,CASNEDRGGNTIYF,TGTGCCAGCAACGAAGACAGGGGTGGAAACACCATATATTTT
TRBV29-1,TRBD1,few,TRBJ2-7,CSAVTGGLEQYF,TGCAGCGCCGTGACAGGGGGCCTCGAGCAGTACTTC
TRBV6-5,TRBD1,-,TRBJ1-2,CASSMTGFGYTF,TGTGCCAGCAGTATGACAGGGTTTGGCTACACCTTC
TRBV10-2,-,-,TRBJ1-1,CASSELGAAEAFF,TGCGCCAGCAGTGAGCTGGGGGCAGCTGAAGCTTTCTTT
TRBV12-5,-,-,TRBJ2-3,CASGLIQGGPTDTQYF,TGTGCTAGTGGTTTAATCCAGGGGGGCCCCACAGATACGCAGTATTTT
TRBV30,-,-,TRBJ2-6,CARRQKAGANVLTF,TGTGCCCGGAGACAAAAAGCTGGGGCCAACGTCCTGACTTTC